This is a list of T cell receptor beta chains from one sample in a study of cytomegalovirus exposure and HLA in healthy donors. The assay was immunoSEQ multiplex PCR, and TCRdb's table has in-frame clones only and misses some. The sample holds just over 95,000 clones; roughly 71% are singletons and the top ten take approximately 4.4%. The sequencing sample was made of PBMCs. These receptors were obtained from a woman between 40 and 55 years old in good health and CMV-seronegative. The CDR3 runs from the conserved cysteine through the conserved F or W. Each record gives: J gene, D gene, V gene, clone size, CDR3 DNA, CDR3 protein. D genes are given only for firm matches. Clone size is stated in some rows and not others, as once, few, many or a class when expanded.

J gene: TRBJ1-4; D gene: TRBD1; V gene: TRBV15; clone size: few; CDR3 DNA: TGTGCCACCAGCAGATTATTCACCGGGACAGTAGAAGAAAAACTGTTTTTT; CDR3 protein: CATSRLFTGTVEEKLFF
J gene: TRBJ1-5; D gene: NA; V gene: TRBV5-1; clone size: NA; CDR3 DNA: TGCGCCAGCAGCTTGGACGGGATTAGCAATCAGCCCCAGCATTTT; CDR3 protein: CASSLDGISNQPQHF
J gene: TRBJ2-1; D gene: NA; V gene: TRBV7-9; clone size: medium-sized; CDR3 DNA: TGTGCCAGCAGCTTAGAGCCTCGAAACAATGAGCAGTTCTTC; CDR3 protein: CASSLEPRNNEQFF
J gene: TRBJ1-1; D gene: TRBD1; V gene: TRBV7-3; clone size: few; CDR3 DNA: TGTGCCAGCAGCTTAGAGGGGGCCTGGACTGAAGCTTTCTTT; CDR3 protein: CASSLEGAWTEAFF
J gene: TRBJ2-7; D gene: TRBD2; V gene: TRBV5-1; clone size: NA; CDR3 DNA: TGCGCCAGCAGCTCTTCCCTAGCGGGGGGTATCTACGAGCAGTACTTC; CDR3 protein: CASSSSLAGGIYEQYF
J gene: TRBJ2-3; D gene: NA; V gene: TRBV9; clone size: NA; CDR3 DNA: TGTGCCAGCAGCGTAGGGGGGGGGCTGGATCCTACAGATACGCAGTATTTT; CDR3 protein: CASSVGGGLDPTDTQYF
J gene: TRBJ1-2; D gene: TRBD1; V gene: TRBV4-2; clone size: NA; CDR3 DNA: TGTGCCAGCAGCCACTGGGACAGCCATGGCTACACCTTC; CDR3 protein: CASSHWDSHGYTF
J gene: TRBJ1-6; D gene: TRBD1; V gene: TRBV10-1; clone size: NA; CDR3 DNA: TGCGCCAGTACCGCCGAGGACAGGGGGCTTTGGCGTTCACCCCTCCACTTT; CDR3 protein: CASTAEDRGLWRSPLHF
J gene: TRBJ1-5; D gene: TRBD1; V gene: TRBV6-4; clone size: NA; CDR3 DNA: TGTGCCAGGAGTAAAGACAGGGGGATCAATATTCAGCCCCAGCATTTT; CDR3 protein: CARSKDRGINIQPQHF
J gene: TRBJ2-5; D gene: TRBD2; V gene: TRBV7-6; clone size: once; CDR3 DNA: TGTGCCAGCAGCTTGGGGGGGGTGCAGTACTTC; CDR3 protein: CASSLGGVQYF